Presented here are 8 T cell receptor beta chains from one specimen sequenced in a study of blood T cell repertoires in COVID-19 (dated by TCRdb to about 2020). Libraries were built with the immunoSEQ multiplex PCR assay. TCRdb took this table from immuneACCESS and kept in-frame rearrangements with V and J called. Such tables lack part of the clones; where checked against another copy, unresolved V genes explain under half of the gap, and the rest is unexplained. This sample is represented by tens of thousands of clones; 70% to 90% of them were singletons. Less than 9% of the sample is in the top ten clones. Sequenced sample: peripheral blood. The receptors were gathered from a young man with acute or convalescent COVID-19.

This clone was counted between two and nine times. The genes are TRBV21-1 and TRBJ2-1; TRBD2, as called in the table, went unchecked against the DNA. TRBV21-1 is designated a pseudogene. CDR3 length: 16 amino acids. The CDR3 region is CASSTWTSGSVSEQFF. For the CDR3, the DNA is TGTGCCAGCAGCACTTGGACTAGCGGGAGTGTCAGTGAGCAGTTCTTC.

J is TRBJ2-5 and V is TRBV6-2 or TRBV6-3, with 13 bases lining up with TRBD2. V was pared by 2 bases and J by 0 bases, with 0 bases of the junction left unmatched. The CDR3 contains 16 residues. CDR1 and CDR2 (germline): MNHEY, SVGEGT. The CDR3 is CASSYGTSGNQETQYF. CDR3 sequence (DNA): TGTGCCAGCAGTTACGGGACTAGCGGGAACCAAGAGACCCAGTACTTC.

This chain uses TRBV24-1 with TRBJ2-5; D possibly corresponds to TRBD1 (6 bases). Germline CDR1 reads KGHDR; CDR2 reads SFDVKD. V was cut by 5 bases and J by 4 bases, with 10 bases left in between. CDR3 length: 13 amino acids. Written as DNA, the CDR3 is TGTGCCACCAGTGGAGGGGGTAGAGAGACCCAGTACTTC. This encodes CATSGGGRETQYF.

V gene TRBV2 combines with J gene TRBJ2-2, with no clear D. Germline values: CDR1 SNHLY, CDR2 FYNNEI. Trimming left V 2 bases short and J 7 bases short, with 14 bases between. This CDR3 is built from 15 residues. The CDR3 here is CASSERALGGGELFF. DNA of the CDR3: TGTGCCAGCAGTGAACGAGCGTTGGGTGGCGGGGAGCTGTTTTTT.

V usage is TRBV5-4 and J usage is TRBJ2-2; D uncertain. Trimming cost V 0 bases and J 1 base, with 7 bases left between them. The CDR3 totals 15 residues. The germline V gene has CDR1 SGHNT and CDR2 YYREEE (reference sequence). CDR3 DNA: TGTGCCAGCAGCTTGGGGCTAGGGAACACCGGGGAGCTGTTTTTT. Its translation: CASSLGLGNTGELFF.

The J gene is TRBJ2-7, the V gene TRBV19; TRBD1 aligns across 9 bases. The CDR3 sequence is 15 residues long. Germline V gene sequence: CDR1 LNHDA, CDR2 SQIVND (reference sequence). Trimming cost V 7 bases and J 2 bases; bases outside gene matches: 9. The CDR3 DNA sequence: TGTGCCAGTAAAAAGTCCGGGACAGGGCCCTACGAGCAGTACTTC. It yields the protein CASKKSGTGPYEQYF.

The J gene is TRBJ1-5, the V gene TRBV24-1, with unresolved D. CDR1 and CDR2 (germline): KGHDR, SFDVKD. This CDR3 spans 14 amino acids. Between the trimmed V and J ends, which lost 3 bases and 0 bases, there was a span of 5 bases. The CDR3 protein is CATSDIYSNQPQHF. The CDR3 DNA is TGTGCCACCAGTGATATATATAGCAATCAGCCCCAGCATTTT.

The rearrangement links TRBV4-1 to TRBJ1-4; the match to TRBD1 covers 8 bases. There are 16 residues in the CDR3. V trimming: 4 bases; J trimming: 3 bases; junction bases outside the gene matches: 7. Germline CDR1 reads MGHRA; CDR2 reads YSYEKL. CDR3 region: CASSPGWTGSNEKLFF. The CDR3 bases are TGCGCCAGCAGCCCTGGGTGGACAGGGTCTAATGAAAAACTGTTTTTT.